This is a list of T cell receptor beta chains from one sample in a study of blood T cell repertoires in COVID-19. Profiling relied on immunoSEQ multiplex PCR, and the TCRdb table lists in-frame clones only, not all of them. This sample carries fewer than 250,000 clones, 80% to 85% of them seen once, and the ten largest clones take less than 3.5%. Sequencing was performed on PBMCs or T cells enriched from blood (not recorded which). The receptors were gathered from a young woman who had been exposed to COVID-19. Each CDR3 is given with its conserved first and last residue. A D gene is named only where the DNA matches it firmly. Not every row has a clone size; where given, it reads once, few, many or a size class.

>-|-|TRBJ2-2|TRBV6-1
CASSVRANPPTGELFF
TGTGCCAGCAGTGTTCGCGCAAACCCACCCACCGGGGAGCTGTTTTTT
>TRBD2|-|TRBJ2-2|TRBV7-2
CASGTSGGSGELFF
TGTGCCAGTGGAACTAGCGGGGGTTCCGGGGAGCTGTTTTTT
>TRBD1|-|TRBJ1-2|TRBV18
CASSPPGQDYGYTF
TGTGCCAGCTCACCTCCGGGACAGGACTATGGCTACACCTTC
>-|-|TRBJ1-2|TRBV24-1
CATSGGSGYGYTF
TGTGCCACCAGTGGGGGCTCCGGGTATGGCTACACCTTC
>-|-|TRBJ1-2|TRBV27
CASSLGGALYGYTF
TGTGCCAGCAGTTTAGGGGGGGCACTCTATGGCTACACCTTC
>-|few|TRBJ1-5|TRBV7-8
CASSPEEYSNQPQHF
TGTGCCAGCAGCCCCGAGGAATATAGCAATCAGCCCCAGCATTTT
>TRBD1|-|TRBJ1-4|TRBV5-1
CASSGTGDAGEKLFF
TGCGCCAGCAGCGGAACAGGGGACGCAGGGGAAAAACTGTTTTTT
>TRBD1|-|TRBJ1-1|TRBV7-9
CASSPNPFGRGVTEAFF
TGTGCCAGCAGCCCGAACCCCTTCGGCAGGGGGGTCACTGAAGCTTTCTTT
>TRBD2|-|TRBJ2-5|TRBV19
CASSILPAGEETQYF
TGTGCCAGTAGTATCCTACCGGCGGGGGAAGAGACCCAGTACTTC
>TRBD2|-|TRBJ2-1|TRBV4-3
CASRSTPGSGGDNEQFF
TGCGCCAGCAGGTCCACCCCTGGTAGCGGGGGAGACAATGAGCAGTTCTTC
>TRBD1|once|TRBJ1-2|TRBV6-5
CASSAEGAGGYTF
TGTGCCAGCAGCGCCGAGGGGGCAGGCGGCTACACCTTC
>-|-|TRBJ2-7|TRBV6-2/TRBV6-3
CASRPSGTLDYEQYF
TGTGCCAGCAGGCCTTCAGGGACTTTGGACTACGAGCAGTACTTC
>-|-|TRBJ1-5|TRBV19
CASRDGHRPQHF
TGTGCCAGTAGAGATGGACACCGTCCCCAGCATTTT
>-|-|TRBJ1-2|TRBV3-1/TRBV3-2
CASSPEGMRGYTF
TGTGCCAGCAGCCCGGAGGGAATGAGGGGCTACACCTTC
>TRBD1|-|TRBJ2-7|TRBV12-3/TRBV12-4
CASSLSGGEQYF
TGTGCCAGCAGTTTATCAGGGGGCGAGCAGTACTTC
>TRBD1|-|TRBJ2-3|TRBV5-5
CASSPQDRGQDTQYF
TGTGCCAGCAGCCCCCAGGACAGGGGGCAAGATACGCAGTATTTT
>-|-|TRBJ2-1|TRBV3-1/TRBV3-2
CASSQGWQNSYNEQFF
TGTGCCAGCAGCCAAGGTTGGCAGAACAGTTACAATGAGCAGTTCTTC
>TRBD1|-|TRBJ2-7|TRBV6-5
CASSYSGQGYGEQYF
TGTGCCAGCAGTTACTCGGGACAGGGATACGGCGAGCAGTACTTC